This is a list of T cell receptor beta chains from one sample in a study of blood T cell repertoires in COVID-19. TCRdb's copy holds only in-frame clones and misses some; the assay was immunoSEQ multiplex PCR. The table shows 250,000 to 300,000 clones, with about 83% occurring only once. The specimen sequenced was peripheral blood. These receptors were taken from a man at least 80 years old with acute or convalescent COVID-19. CDR3s include the opening cysteine and the closing phenylalanine or tryptophan. The order of the fields is D gene, V gene, J gene, clone size, CDR3 protein, CDR3 DNA. A D gene is named only where the DNA matches it firmly. Some rows have no size entry. The others give once, few or many, or a class for an expanded clone.

TRBD1	TRBV6-5	TRBJ1-2	NA	CASMRAGTGPYGYTF	TGTGCCAGCATGAGGGCCGGGACAGGACCCTATGGCTACACCTTC
TRBD1	TRBV28	TRBJ1-1	NA	CASSPPGTGVAEAFF	TGTGCCAGCAGTCCTCCCGGGACAGGGGTAGCTGAAGCTTTCTTT
NA	TRBV10-3	TRBJ1-2	NA	CAISDSSVYGYTF	TGTGCCATCAGTGACAGCAGCGTCTATGGCTACACCTTC
TRBD1	TRBV19	TRBJ1-5	NA	CASSILGTGLQPQHF	TGTGCCAGTAGTATTTTAGGGACAGGGCTTCAGCCCCAGCATTTT
NA	TRBV27	TRBJ1-2	NA	CASSLWSQGNYGYTF	TGTGCCAGCAGTTTATGGTCCCAGGGTAACTATGGCTACACCTTC
TRBD1	TRBV30	TRBJ1-4	NA	CAWSMTGEKLFF	TGTGCCTGGAGTATGACAGGGGAAAAACTGTTTTTT
NA	TRBV4-1	TRBJ2-2	NA	CASSQGLELFF	TGCGCCAGCAGCCAAGGGCTTGAGCTGTTTTTT
NA	TRBV27	TRBJ2-7	once	CASTRTAGSYEQYF	TGTGCCAGCACCCGAACCGCCGGGTCCTACGAGCAGTACTTC
NA	TRBV28	TRBJ1-6	NA	CASSLPYSNSYNSPLHF	TGTGCCAGCAGTTTACCCTACAGTAATTCTTATAATTCACCCCTCCACTTT
TRBD1	TRBV5-1	TRBJ2-5	NA	CASSSTGLGETQYF	TGCGCCAGCAGCTCGACAGGGTTAGGGGAGACCCAGTACTTC
TRBD1	TRBV27	TRBJ2-6	NA	CASSWRTGGSGANVLTF	TGTGCCAGCAGTTGGAGGACAGGGGGCTCTGGGGCCAACGTCCTGACTTTC
TRBD1	TRBV10-3	TRBJ1-1	NA	CAISEPRGGSEAFF	TGTGCCATCAGTGAGCCGAGAGGGGGCTCTGAAGCTTTCTTT
NA	TRBV5-1	TRBJ1-2	NA	CASSLGRDYGYTF	TGCGCCAGCAGCCTAGGCAGGGACTATGGCTACACCTTC
TRBD2	TRBV28	TRBJ2-1	NA	CASSPASGGGYNEQFF	TGTGCCAGCAGTCCGGCCTCGGGGGGAGGCTACAATGAGCAGTTCTTC
NA	TRBV15	TRBJ2-5	NA	CATSRARGGGYQETQYF	TGTGCCACCAGCAGAGCTAGGGGTGGGGGGTACCAAGAGACCCAGTACTTC
NA	TRBV5-1	TRBJ2-3	NA	CASSLDGVAGDTQYF	TGCGCCAGCAGCTTGGACGGGGTAGCCGGAGATACGCAGTATTTT
TRBD1	TRBV5-1	TRBJ2-1	NA	CASSYRQGVKNEQFF	TGCGCCAGCAGCTACCGACAGGGGGTGAAGAATGAGCAGTTCTTC
NA	TRBV5-1	TRBJ2-7	NA	CASSSSDGYEQYF	TGCGCCAGCAGCTCCAGCGACGGCTACGAGCAGTACTTC
NA	TRBV28	TRBJ1-2	NA	CASRDSSNYGYTF	TGTGCCAGCAGGGACAGTTCCAACTATGGCTACACCTTC
TRBD2	TRBV7-8	TRBJ2-1	NA	CASQGLAGEVSYNEQFF	TGTGCCAGCCAGGGACTAGCGGGAGAGGTGTCCTACAATGAGCAGTTCTTC
NA	TRBV18	TRBJ1-1	NA	CASSPRGNTEAFF	TGTGCCAGCTCGCCGCGGGGGAACACTGAAGCTTTCTTT
TRBD1	TRBV29-1	TRBJ1-2	once	CSSPTGEGFGYTF	TGCAGCTCGCCGACAGGGGAGGGATTTGGCTACACCTTC
TRBD1	TRBV6-5	TRBJ2-5	NA	CASSYALGRGPETQYF	TGTGCCAGCAGTTACGCACTGGGCAGGGGGCCAGAGACCCAGTACTTC
NA	TRBV28	TRBJ2-6	few	CASSLNSPISGANVLTF	TGTGCCAGCAGTTTAAACAGCCCCATCTCTGGGGCCAACGTCCTGACTTTC
NA	TRBV30	TRBJ1-2	NA	CAWSWGRQVHGYTF	TGTGCCTGGAGTTGGGGACGACAGGTCCATGGCTACACCTTC
NA	TRBV6-5	TRBJ1-1	few	CASLGGTEAFF	TGTGCCAGCCTCGGGGGCACTGAAGCTTTCTTT
TRBD2	TRBV5-1	TRBJ2-5	NA	CASSWTSGQETQYF	TGCGCCAGCAGCTGGACTAGCGGCCAAGAGACCCAGTACTTC
TRBD1	TRBV5-5	TRBJ2-7	NA	CASSPGTGRVEQYF	TGTGCCAGCAGCCCAGGGACAGGGCGGGTCGAGCAGTACTTC
TRBD2	TRBV5-1	TRBJ2-7	NA	CASSLGAGGAYEQYF	TGCGCCAGCAGCTTGGGAGCGGGGGGAGCCTACGAGCAGTACTTC
NA	TRBV19	TRBJ2-1	NA	CASSPYGLAKDEQFF	TGTGCCAGTAGTCCCTACGGGCTAGCGAAGGATGAGCAGTTCTTC
TRBD1	TRBV28	TRBJ1-2	NA	CASSPGQGVSRRLYGYTF	TGTGCCAGCAGCCCTGGACAGGGGGTCTCGCGTCGTCTCTATGGCTACACCTTC
NA	TRBV5-1	TRBJ1-4	many	CASSLDGGPTTNEKLFF	TGCGCCAGCAGCTTGGACGGGGGTCCTACAACTAATGAAAAACTGTTTTTT
TRBD1	TRBV19	TRBJ1-1	NA	CASSSRQGNTEAFF	TGTGCCAGTAGCAGCCGACAGGGGAACACTGAAGCTTTCTTT
TRBD1	TRBV7-9	TRBJ2-7	NA	CASSSTGGEQYF	TGTGCCAGCAGCTCAACAGGGGGCGAGCAGTACTTC
NA	TRBV10-1	TRBJ1-1	NA	CASSESSGRGTTEAFF	TGCGCCAGCAGTGAGTCCAGTGGCAGGGGAACCACTGAAGCTTTCTTT
TRBD1	TRBV7-8	TRBJ2-1	NA	CASSLVWTGAYNEQFF	TGTGCCAGCAGCTTAGTATGGACAGGGGCATACAATGAGCAGTTCTTC
TRBD1	TRBV4-1	TRBJ2-3	NA	CASSPRYPTGTGVGDTQYF	TGCGCCAGCAGCCCGAGGTATCCGACCGGGACAGGGGTCGGAGATACGCAGTATTTT
TRBD1	TRBV19	TRBJ2-2	NA	CASLEGTANTGELFF	TGTGCCAGTCTCGAGGGGACAGCGAACACCGGGGAGCTGTTTTTT
TRBD1	TRBV11-2	TRBJ1-5	NA	CASSLLGQGVSQPQHF	TGTGCCAGCAGCTTATTGGGCCAGGGGGTAAGTCAGCCCCAGCATTTT
NA	TRBV10-1	TRBJ2-7	NA	CASSDFLHEQYF	TGCGCCAGCAGTGATTTTCTCCACGAGCAGTACTTC
NA	TRBV6-5	TRBJ1-2	NA	CASGQNLNYGYTF	TGTGCCAGCGGGCAGAACCTTAACTATGGCTACACCTTC
NA	TRBV12-3/TRBV12-4	TRBJ2-7	NA	CASRSSIHEQYF	TGTGCCAGCAGATCTAGTATTCACGAGCAGTACTTC
NA	TRBV9	TRBJ2-7	NA	CASSGGRTYEQYF	TGTGCCAGCAGCGGCGGCAGAACCTACGAGCAGTACTTC
NA	TRBV29-1	TRBJ1-1	many	CSVEDWQGEEAFF	TGCAGCGTTGAAGATTGGCAGGGTGAGGAAGCTTTCTTT
NA	TRBV12-5	TRBJ2-1	many	CASALGWGEIDEQFF	TGTGCTAGTGCCTTAGGGTGGGGGGAGATCGATGAGCAGTTCTTC
NA	TRBV27	TRBJ1-6	NA	CASSLSRVRDSPLHF	TGTGCCAGCAGTTTAAGCAGGGTCAGAGATTCACCCCTCCACTTT
TRBD1	TRBV2	TRBJ1-2	NA	CASSEDRGQGYTF	TGTGCCAGCAGTGAAGACAGGGGGCAAGGCTACACCTTC
TRBD2	TRBV6-2/TRBV6-3	TRBJ2-1	once	CASSYSSGLAGNNEQFF	TGTGCCAGCAGTTACTCCTCTGGGCTAGCGGGGAACAATGAGCAGTTCTTC
TRBD2	TRBV2	TRBJ2-2	NA	CASTPGTSGTTGELFF	TGTGCCAGCACCCCCGGGACTAGCGGGACCACCGGGGAGCTGTTTTTT
NA	TRBV28	TRBJ2-7	once	CASSQKTYEQYF	TGTGCCAGCAGTCAAAAAACCTACGAGCAGTACTTC
NA	TRBV6-5	TRBJ1-1	NA	CASSSEALNTEAFF	TGTGCCAGCAGTTCCGAAGCCCTGAACACTGAAGCTTTCTTT
NA	TRBV19	TRBJ1-3	NA	CASFPGGAYGNTIYF	TGTGCCAGTTTCCCGGGCGGGGCATATGGAAACACCATATATTTT
NA	TRBV11-3	TRBJ2-7	NA	CASSLDRTAEQYF	TGTGCCAGCAGCTTAGATCGGACAGCCGAGCAGTACTTC
TRBD2	TRBV19	TRBJ2-7	NA	CASSRTSGRTYEQYF	TGTGCCAGTAGTCGCACCAGCGGGAGGACCTACGAGCAGTACTTC
TRBD1	TRBV2	TRBJ2-5	NA	CASSEAHPSTGIAQYF	TGTGCCAGCAGTGAAGCCCATCCTTCGACAGGGATCGCCCAGTACTTC